Listed below are T cell receptor beta chains from one sample, sequenced in a study of T cells after yellow fever vaccination. TCRdb called the 5' RACE reads again in MiXCR, with one record for every CDR3 protein. This table holds 620,000 or so distinct CDR3 sequences, less than 20% found once. The sample here was PBMCs, taken less than 6 days after the first yellow fever vaccination. The source is a man aged 18-30 years who received the YFV17D yellow fever vaccine. Both conserved end residues are part of each CDR3. The D gene is left open where the match is weak. Clone size is given for some rows only: seen once, a few or many times, or a class if the clone is expanded.

D: TRBD2
length: 15
V: TRBV10-3
J: TRBJ2-7
size: few
CDR3: CAISKQLAGQDEQYF
DNA: TGTGCCATCAGTAAGCAACTAGCGGGTCAGGACGAGCAGTACTTC

D: TRBD1
length: 16
V: TRBV12-3/TRBV12-4
J: TRBJ2-5
size: many
CDR3: CASSPGQGKGQETQYF
DNA: TGTGCCAGCAGTCCGGGACAGGGAAAAGGTCAAGAGACCCAGTACTTC

D: .
length: 13
V: TRBV27
J: TRBJ2-2
size: many
CDR3: CASSLNGHGELFF
DNA: TGTGCCAGCAGTTTAAATGGGCACGGGGAGCTGTTTTTT

D: .
length: 13
V: TRBV19
J: TRBJ1-5
size: .
CDR3: CASSIMGVQPQHF
DNA: TGTGCCAGTAGTATAATGGGGGTCCAGCCCCAGCATTTT

D: .
length: 13
V: TRBV7-2
J: TRBJ2-3
size: .
CDR3: CASSWQSTDTQYF
DNA: TGTGCCAGCAGCTGGCAGAGCACAGATACGCAGTATTTT

D: .
length: 11
V: TRBV29-1
J: TRBJ2-7
size: .
CDR3: CSVRGTYEQYF
DNA: TGCAGCGTTCGGGGTACCTACGAGCAGTACTTC

D: TRBD1
length: 16
V: TRBV7-2
J: TRBJ2-7
size: .
CDR3: CASSSTTGTGAYEQYF
DNA: TGTGCCAGCAGCTCGACCACCGGGACAGGGGCTTACGAGCAGTACTTC

D: TRBD1
length: 14
V: TRBV4-3
J: TRBJ1-2
size: .
CDR3: CASSQTGNNYGYTF
DNA: TGCGCCAGCAGCCAGACAGGGAATAACTATGGCTACACCTTC

D: .
length: 15
V: TRBV27
J: TRBJ2-7
size: .
CDR3: CASSFFRGGSYEQYF
DNA: TGTGCCAGCAGTTTTTTCAGGGGTGGATCCTACGAGCAGTACTTC

D: .
length: 16
V: TRBV12-3/TRBV12-4
J: TRBJ2-6
size: few
CDR3: CASSLRGGTGANVLTF
DNA: TGTGCCAGCAGTTTAAGAGGGGGGACTGGGGCCAACGTCCTGACTTTC

D: TRBD2
length: 16
V: TRBV7-3
J: TRBJ2-5
size: few
CDR3: CASSSWPSGGEETQYF
DNA: TGTGCCAGCAGTTCGTGGCCTAGCGGGGGGGAAGAGACCCAGTACTTC

D: TRBD1
length: 15
V: TRBV19
J: TRBJ1-1
size: .
CDR3: CASTSSGQGYTEAFF
DNA: TGTGCCAGTACGTCCTCCGGACAGGGTTACACTGAAGCTTTCTTT

D: .
length: 15
V: TRBV5-8
J: TRBJ1-2
size: .
CDR3: CASSQWDGANYGYTF
DNA: TGTGCCAGCAGCCAGTGGGACGGAGCTAACTATGGCTACACCTTC

D: TRBD1
length: 13
V: TRBV7-9
J: TRBJ2-3
size: .
CDR3: CASGGTGVDTQYF
DNA: TGTGCCAGCGGCGGGACAGGGGTAGATACGCAGTATTTT

D: TRBD1
length: 15
V: TRBV12-3/TRBV12-4
J: TRBJ2-7
size: .
CDR3: CASSFRQGLFYEQYF
DNA: TGTGCCAGCAGTTTCCGACAGGGCCTTTTCTACGAGCAGTACTTC

D: .
length: 14
V: TRBV7-2
J: TRBJ2-3
size: .
CDR3: CASSWAGTTDTQYF
DNA: TGTGCCAGCAGCTGGGCCGGGACCACAGATACGCAGTATTTT

D: TRBD1
length: 15
V: TRBV7-6
J: TRBJ2-2
size: few
CDR3: CASSLEGQGSGELFF
DNA: TGTGCCAGCAGCTTAGAGGGACAGGGCTCCGGGGAGCTGTTTTTT

D: TRBD1
length: 13
V: TRBV6-2/TRBV6-3
J: TRBJ1-1
size: few
CDR3: CATSTGGIPEAFF
DNA: TGTGCCACCTCGACAGGGGGGATCCCTGAAGCTTTCTTT

D: .
length: 14
V: TRBV12-3/TRBV12-4
J: TRBJ1-1
size: few
CDR3: CASSPDRGMTEAFF
DNA: TGTGCCAGCAGTCCCGACCGGGGGATGACTGAAGCTTTCTTT

D: .
length: 13
V: TRBV18
J: TRBJ2-1
size: .
CDR3: CASSQWSGNEQFF
DNA: TGTGCCAGCTCACAATGGTCGGGGAATGAGCAGTTCTTC

D: .
length: 14
V: TRBV7-2
J: TRBJ1-2
size: few
CDR3: CASSSTPNLYGYTF
DNA: TGTGCCAGCAGCTCTACACCCAATCTCTATGGCTACACCTTC

D: TRBD1
length: 17
V: TRBV11-2
J: TRBJ1-4
size: .
CDR3: CASRKPGTGRQSEKLFF
DNA: TGTGCCAGCAGGAAACCGGGGACAGGGCGTCAGAGTGAAAAACTGTTTTTT

D: .
length: 12
V: TRBV25-1
J: TRBJ1-1
size: .
CDR3: CASSYGVGVAFF
DNA: TGTGCCAGCAGTTACGGGGTCGGAGTCGCTTTCTTT

D: TRBD2
length: 15
V: TRBV12-3/TRBV12-4
J: TRBJ2-5
size: many
CDR3: CASSFRAGGGETQYF
DNA: TGTGCCAGCAGTTTCCGTGCCGGGGGGGGAGAGACCCAGTACTTC

D: TRBD2
length: 17
V: TRBV9
J: TRBJ2-2
size: few
CDR3: CASSVTSGLTNTGELFF
DNA: TGTGCCAGCAGCGTGACTAGCGGACTTACGAACACCGGGGAGCTGTTTTTT

D: .
length: 14
V: TRBV5-6
J: TRBJ2-5
size: .
CDR3: CASSKRTDRETQYF
DNA: TGTGCCAGCAGCAAACGGACAGACAGAGAGACCCAGTACTTC

D: .
length: 14
V: TRBV29-1
J: TRBJ2-2
size: few
CDR3: CSVATGSNTGELFF
DNA: TGCAGCGTTGCAACGGGATCGAACACCGGGGAGCTGTTTTTT

D: .
length: 12
V: TRBV27
J: TRBJ2-1
size: .
CDR3: CASSGNYLSQFF
DNA: TGTGCCAGCAGTGGCAACTACCTATCGCAGTTCTTC